This entry describes one TCR beta chain. Compared with the rest of its sample, this clonotype is large (0.1 to 1%). Its antigen remains unidentified. Base-call qualities are not available, and no considerably larger clone is one nucleotide away. This specimen comes from a study of vaccination and CD4 T cells after COVID-19 (dated by TCRdb to between 2021 and 2022). Turning to the overall study: SARS-CoV-2 positivity had been established in the convalescent patients by nasal swab PCR, and mild disease was recorded in under ten of these patients and severe disease in one. Six males and four females were included in the convalescent cohort, with two Hispanic individuals, seven Caucasians, two Asians and one multiracial person represented. Participants received two doses of either the Pfizer-BioNTech BNT162b2 vaccine (n=8) or the Moderna mRNA-1273 vaccine (n=2). Post-COVID blood samples were collected from convalescent patients a median of about 92 days after diagnosis, with a range of roughly 35 to 161 days. Post-vaccine blood samples were collected a median of about 69 days after the second vaccine dose, ranging from about 13 to 241 days. Overlapping spike peptide pools from SARS-CoV-2 and from the common cold coronaviruses HCoV-NL63, HCoV-OC43 and HCoV-229E were used as culture stimuli. As controls, cultures received a CEFX viral epitope pool (the positive control), an HIV-1 Nef peptide pool (the negative control), or no peptide at all. In around 9 COVID-19 convalescent patients and a handful of infection-naive healthy vaccine recipients, researchers compared the spike-specific CD4+ TCR repertoire from before mRNA vaccination with the repertoire from after.

Library generation was performed with PCR. DNA from cultured CD4+ T cells was subjected to TCR sequencing with the Oncomine TCR Beta short-read assay at the Johns Hopkins FTIC core. The QIAamp micro DNA kit was used to extract genomic DNA from the cultured CD4+ T cells. Oncomine TCR Beta libraries from cultured CD4+ T cells were pooled with unique dual indexes and sequenced on an Illumina iSeq 100. The authors' pipeline ran thus. Non-productive sequences were removed, and CDR3s not starting with C, not ending with F or W, or shorter than 7 amino acids were discarded. Antigen-specific clonotypes were identified using the MANAFEST web application through comparison of peptide-stimulated wells with reference and other culture wells. Positive clones required FDR below 0.05, an odds ratio above 5, and productive frequency above 0.1% in at least two of three replicate wells. Cross-reactive clonotypes were defined as significantly expanded in both SARS-CoV-2 spike wells and at least one common cold coronavirus spike condition. Using R version 3.6.1, CDR3 homology was evaluated through Levenshtein distances (stringdist) along with unrooted phylogenetic trees (ape). Using fastp at Q25 and MiXCR, TCRdb reprocessed the public reads and kept productive beta chains. Identical CDR3 proteins give one entry, which carries the most common genes and DNA. The V and J calls and clone size are TCRdb's, not the authors'. The sample table records around 25,000 distinct CDR3 sequences; 43% of these occur just once. The ten top clones hold around 6.9% of the sample.

Study-wide conclusions, independent of this receptor: Although the median number of SARS-CoV-2-reactive clonotypes went up from roughly 20 after infection to 30 to 45 after vaccination, the increase was not significant. The number of convalescent patients in the study was relatively small, and the study did not examine early timepoints following natural infection. In convalescent patients, nearly all vaccine-specific clones (304 of 307) were found to be mono-reactive for SARS-CoV-2 spike rather than cross-reactive with common cold coronaviruses. In convalescent patients, a median about 84% of post-vaccine SARS-CoV-2-reactive clones were detected only after vaccination, and vaccine-specific priming was suggested by this finding.

The CDR3 covers 14 residues, taking in both the cysteine and the phenylalanine. The CDR3 DNA has 42 bases and is translated from base 1. Based on the germline V gene (reference sequence), the CDR1 and CDR2 sequences are SGHAT and FQDESV. Between the V and J ends, shortened by 1 base and 10 bases respectively, the junction contains 11 bases. This specimen's treatment or condition label, per the study, means: approximately nine-day PBMC culture with coronavirus spike peptide pools or control peptides (ViraFEST assay). The study used the ViraFEST assay, which expanded antigen-specific T cells with peptide pools and then identified expanded clonotypes by TCR sequencing. The positive SARS-CoV-2 PCR tests of the convalescent patients were dated from March to December 2020, before the Alpha, Beta and Delta variants emerged in the United States. PBMCs were cultured at approximately 2.1 million per well in IMDM supplemented with roughly 5% human AB serum and 9 to 10 IU/ml IL-2, with about 10 ug/ml peptide pools added. Half of the culture medium was replaced with fresh IL-2-containing medium on days 3 and 7. Once the cells had been in culture for roughly 11 days, the EasySep CD4+ T cell isolation kit was used to isolate CD4+ T cells by negative selection. Ficoll-Paque Plus gradient centrifugation was used to isolate PBMCs from whole blood, and the isolated PBMCs were then either used fresh or cryopreserved at -140C. Triplicate wells were generally used for each culture condition.

The TCR comes from a human donor who had recovered from COVID-19. Recombination linked TRBV11-1 to TRBJ1-6, and perhaps TRBD1 as D gene, on 6 matching bases. The material sequenced was CD4+ T cells from blood, cultured in vitro. The nucleotide sequence reads as follows: TGTGCCAGCAGCTTAGGATGGACAGCCTCACCCCTCCACTTT. Translation gives CASSLGWTASPLHF.